The present T cell receptor (beta chain) was sequenced within a study of fetal regulatory T cell absence and autoimmunity. In the case of this clone: Its antigen is undetermined.

Produced via immunoSEQ multiplex PCR; TCRdb's table is partial and in-frame only. Of about 50,000 clones listed, roughly four fifths were seen once; the top ten hold approximately 0.37%. The germline gives CDR1 LNHDA, CDR2 SQIVND (reference sequence). With 3 bases removed from V and 3 bases from J, the gap between germline ends came to 17 bases. This CDR3 is built from 16 residues. The study, taken as a whole, reports: Compared with cord blood, pancreas showed oligoclonal TCR enrichment, some clones over 80-fold.

Sequenced input: cord blood. The source is a newborn boy with IPEX syndrome. The chain employs TRBV19 and TRBJ1-1; D is possibly TRBD1 (6 bases). The CDR3 DNA reads as TGTGCCAGTAGTATCGCCGCATGGAGGGGGGACACTGAAGCTTTCTTT. This encodes CASSIAAWRGDTEAFF.